These 12 T cell receptor beta chains came from one sample sequenced in a study of cytomegalovirus exposure and HLA in healthy donors. PCR used 60 Vbeta primers and 13 Jbeta primers. Some clones are missing from TCRdb's copy, which holds only in-frame ones; the method was immunoSEQ multiplex PCR. This sample has 100,000 to 150,000 clones, with around 80% found just once. Sequenced material: PBMCs. The receptors shown here come from a female donor in good health and CMV-seronegative.

This chain uses TRBV4-2 with TRBJ2-7; the match to TRBD1 covers 7 bases. The CDR3 is made up of 15 amino acids. The germline V gene has CDR1 LGHNA and CDR2 YNFKEQ. The V and J ends lost 3 bases and 2 bases, in that order; junction bases with no gene match: 7. The CDR3 coding sequence is TGTGCCAGCAGCCATCCGGGACAGTTTACCTACGAGCAGTACTTC. It translates to CASSHPGQFTYEQYF.

The chain carries TRBV28 and TRBJ1-1; no clear D gene. The V end lost 6 bases, the J end lost 6 bases, and 14 bases lay between the germline ends. This CDR3 contains 13 residues. The germline V gene encodes CDR1 MDHEN and CDR2 SYDVKM. The CDR3 DNA follows: TGTGCCAGCAGCCAAACGACAATCTCTGAAGCTTTCTTT. This sequence encodes CASSQTTISEAFF. The whole variable domain, filled in from reference TRBV28 and TRBJ1-1, reads DVKVTQSSRYLVKRTGEKVFLECVQDMDHENMFWYRQDPGLGLRLIYFSYDVKMKEKGDIPEGYSVSREKKERFSLILESASTNQTSMYLCASSQTTISEAFFGQGTRLTVV.

V gene TRBV19 combines with J gene TRBJ2-1; the match to TRBD1 covers 7 bases. Trimming took 5 bases from V and 4 from J; bases not matched to a gene: 11. CDR1 is LNHDA and CDR2 is SQIVND in the germline V gene (reference sequence). The CDR3 covers 16 residues. CDR3 sequence: CASSVQQGSTYNEQFF. The CDR3 DNA is TGTGCCAGTAGTGTACAACAGGGGTCTACGTACAATGAGCAGTTCTTC.

The V gene is TRBV7-2, the J gene TRBJ1-3, with no clear D. The V gene lost 5 bases and the J gene lost 2 bases, with 7 bases spanning the gap. Per the germline V gene, CDR1 is SGHTA and CDR2 is FQGNSA. CDR3 length: 13 residues. The CDR3 region is CASSQNPGNTIYF. CDR3 in DNA: TGTGCCAGCAGCCAAAATCCTGGAAACACCATATATTTT.

The V gene is TRBV30, the J gene TRBJ2-2; TRBD2 aligns across 7 bases. This CDR3 comprises 15 residues. V was pared by 0 bases and J by 7 bases, with 8 bases of the junction left unmatched. Germline V gives CDR1 GTSNPN, CDR2 SVGIG (reference sequence). CDR3 nucleotides: TGTGCCTGGAGTGTGGGAGGGAGGGCCGTCGGGGAGCTGTTTTTT. It specifies CAWSVGGRAVGELFF.

The chain is built from TRBV2 and TRBJ2-5; no clear D gene. The CDR3 has 21 residues. Deletions cut 2 bases from V and 2 bases from J, with 30 bases between. From germline, CDR1 is SNHLY and CDR2 FYNNEI. The CDR3, as DNA: TGTGCCAGCAGTGAAAGCCAAACTAAAACAAAAATGACTGGAGATCAAGAGACCCAGTACTTC. This sequence encodes CASSESQTKTKMTGDQETQYF.

The chain carries TRBV27 and TRBJ2-1, with D tentatively TRBD1 (6 bases). V lost 6 bases and J 13 bases, leaving 22 bases between the germline ends. This CDR3 is 14 amino acids long. Germline V gene lookup returns CDR1 MNHEY and CDR2 SMNVEV (reference sequence). The CDR3 DNA sequence: TGTGCCAGCAGGCCGACGGACAGCTATTCGACCCAGTTCTTC. The encoded protein is CASRPTDSYSTQFF.

The V call is TRBV10-1, the J call TRBJ2-1, with 11 bases that match TRBD2. Per the germline V gene, CDR1 is WNHNN and CDR2 is SYGVQD (reference sequence). The CDR3 contains 16 residues. Trimming at V came to 2 bases and at J to 8 bases, leaving 8 bases not matched to a gene. CDR3 in amino acids: CASSEVLAGGLDEQFF. CDR3 nucleotide sequence: TGCGCCAGCAGTGAGGTTTTAGCGGGAGGGCTCGATGAGCAGTTCTTC.

This chain uses TRBV4-2 with TRBJ2-7; the D gene is possibly TRBD2 (6 bases). The CDR3 consists of 13 residues. CDR1 is LGHNA and CDR2 is YNFKEQ in the germline V gene. The V and J ends lost 3 bases and 0 bases respectively, with 6 bases between them. CDR3 in DNA: TGTGCCAGCAGCCAGGGACTCTCCTACGAGCAGTACTTC. Translation: CASSQGLSYEQYF.

CDR3 coding DNA: TGTGCCAGCAGTTTTTGGACAGGGAATCAGCCCCAGCATTTT. This codes for CASSFWTGNQPQHF. The chain employs TRBV28 and TRBJ1-5; 8 bases match TRBD1. The CDR3 totals 14 residues. The V gene end was trimmed by 3 bases and the J gene end by 4 bases; junction bases not matched to a gene: 2. Germline-derived CDR1 and CDR2 are MDHEN and SYDVKM.

About this clone itself: As the CDR3 is not closed by the conserved phenylalanine or tryptophan, this likely results from a read error. The V gene is TRBV6-5, the J gene TRBJ1-2, with TRBD1 as a possible D gene (5 bases). The CDR3 extends over 13 amino acids. V was pared by 6 bases and J by 0 bases, with 8 bases between. In germline, CDR1 is MNHEY, CDR2 SVGAGI. The CDR3 reads CASRGPSNYGYTL. DNA of the CDR3: TGTGCCAGCAGGGGGCCTTCTAACTATGGCTACACCCTC.

The genes are TRBV2 and TRBJ2-7; TRBD1 matches at 10 bases. The V gene end was trimmed by 6 bases and the J gene end by 5 bases; junction bases not matched to a gene: 10. The germline gives CDR1 SNHLY, CDR2 FYNNEI. The CDR3 extends over 15 amino acids. CDR3 loop: CASSRVLTGGDEQYF. CDR3 nucleotides: TGTGCCAGCAGCCGGGTACTGACAGGGGGCGACGAGCAGTACTTC.